Listed below are T cell receptor beta chains from one sample, sequenced in a study of cytomegalovirus exposure and HLA in healthy donors. Generated by immunoSEQ multiplex PCR, the TCRdb table keeps only in-frame clones and is missing some. The sample includes some 110,000 clones, around 68% of them seen just once. The specimen was PBMCs. The receptors were gathered from a woman aged 45-60 years in good health and CMV-seropositive. Each CDR3 is given with its conserved first and last residue. The order of the fields is D gene, clone size, V gene, J gene, CDR3 DNA, CDR3 protein. D genes are given only for firm matches. The size of a clone is reported for some rows only, either as once, few or many, or as a class for expanded clones.

>TRBD1|-|TRBV5-4|TRBJ1-2
TGTGCCAGCAGCAGGGACAGGGGTGACTATGGCTACACCTTC
CASSRDRGDYGYTF
>-|few|TRBV7-2|TRBJ1-5
TGTGCCAGCAGCTTAGAGCCCAGGAGCAATCAGCCCCAGCATTTT
CASSLEPRSNQPQHF
>-|few|TRBV19|TRBJ2-1
TGTGCCAGTAGTATGGCTCAGGGTGGTCACAATGAGCAGTTCTTC
CASSMAQGGHNEQFF
>-|-|TRBV6-5|TRBJ1-2
TGTGCCAGCAGGCCCTCGGGGGGGGGCTATGGCTACACCTTC
CASRPSGGGYGYTF
>TRBD1|-|TRBV7-2|TRBJ1-4
TGTGCCAGCAGCTTATACGGACAGGGGTCTAATGAAAAACTGTTTTTT
CASSLYGQGSNEKLFF
>-|-|TRBV12-5|TRBJ1-2
TGTGCTAGTGGAACACAGACAGATTATGGCTACACCTTC
CASGTQTDYGYTF
>-|-|TRBV5-1|TRBJ1-1
TGCGCCAGCAGGTCAGACAGCATGAACACTGAAGCTTTCTTT
CASRSDSMNTEAFF
>-|-|TRBV7-9|TRBJ2-1
TGTGCCAGCAGCCGCAGGGGTTATGAGCAGTTCTTC
CASSRRGYEQFF
>-|-|TRBV5-4|TRBJ2-3
TGTGCCAGCAGCTTTGGCGGGGGCCCCACAGATACGCAGTATTTT
CASSFGGGPTDTQYF
>TRBD1|-|TRBV2|TRBJ2-7
TGTGCCAGCAGTGTAAGACAGGGAAATGACGAGCAGTACTTC
CASSVRQGNDEQYF
>-|-|TRBV29-1|TRBJ1-5
TGCAGCGTCCACACAGGATATCAGCCCCAGCATTTT
CSVHTGYQPQHF
>-|-|TRBV6-6|TRBJ1-3
TGTGCCAGCAGCCTCGGGAGCTCTGGAAACACCATATATTTT
CASSLGSSGNTIYF
>-|-|TRBV5-4|TRBJ2-7
TGTGCCAGCAGCCCTACTACAGTAGGGGCCTACGAGCAGTACTTC
CASSPTTVGAYEQYF
>-|-|TRBV7-8|TRBJ2-7
TGTGCCAGCAGCTTATCTGACTACTACGAGCAGTACTTC
CASSLSDYYEQYF
>-|-|TRBV7-2|TRBJ2-3
TGTGCCAGCAGCTCAGACAGGACCCGCACAGATACGCAGTATTTT
CASSSDRTRTDTQYF
>-|-|TRBV28|TRBJ1-2
TGTGCCAGCAGTCCCGAGCCCCTCTATGGCTACACCTTC
CASSPEPLYGYTF
>-|-|TRBV7-9|TRBJ1-5
TGTGCCAGCAGCTTAGATCGCGATCAGCCCCAGCATTTT
CASSLDRDQPQHF
>-|-|TRBV28|TRBJ1-4
TGTGCCAGCAGGGGGGGTGTAACTAATGAAAAACTGTTTTTT
CASRGGVTNEKLFF
>-|-|TRBV19|TRBJ1-6
TGTGCCACTAATCAGGGGCCAAACCTAAATTCACCCCTCCACTTT
CATNQGPNLNSPLHF
>TRBD1|-|TRBV28|TRBJ1-1
TGTGCCAGCAGTACAGAAGACAGGGCTGACACTGAAGCTTTCTTT
CASSTEDRADTEAFF
>TRBD2|once|TRBV5-1|TRBJ2-3
TGCGCCAGCAGTCAACTAGCGGGGGGTCCAGATACGCAGTATTTT
CASSQLAGGPDTQYF
>-|-|TRBV7-2|TRBJ2-7
TGTGCCAGCAGCTTAAAAGGACAGAGCAACGAGCAGTACTTC
CASSLKGQSNEQYF
>-|-|TRBV6-6|TRBJ1-3
TGTGCCAGCAGTTACCAGGCTTCATTTGGAAACACCATATATTTT
CASSYQASFGNTIYF
>TRBD2|-|TRBV4-2|TRBJ2-3
TGTGCCAGCAGCCAAACTAGCGGAAACACAGATACGCAGTATTTT
CASSQTSGNTDTQYF
>TRBD1|-|TRBV18|TRBJ2-2
TGTGCCAGCTCACCCGGGACAGTGAACACCGGGGAGCTGTTTTTT
CASSPGTVNTGELFF
>TRBD1|-|TRBV29-1|TRBJ1-1
TGCAGCGTCGTCGGGACAGGGGGCCGGACTGAAGCTTTCTTT
CSVVGTGGRTEAFF
>-|-|TRBV2|TRBJ2-4
TGTGCCAGCACCTTTGACAGAAACATTCAGTACTTC
CASTFDRNIQYF
>TRBD2|-|TRBV7-8|TRBJ2-1
TGTGCCAGCAGCTTAGCCGCTAGCGGGACGGCTAATGAGCAGTTCTTC
CASSLAASGTANEQFF